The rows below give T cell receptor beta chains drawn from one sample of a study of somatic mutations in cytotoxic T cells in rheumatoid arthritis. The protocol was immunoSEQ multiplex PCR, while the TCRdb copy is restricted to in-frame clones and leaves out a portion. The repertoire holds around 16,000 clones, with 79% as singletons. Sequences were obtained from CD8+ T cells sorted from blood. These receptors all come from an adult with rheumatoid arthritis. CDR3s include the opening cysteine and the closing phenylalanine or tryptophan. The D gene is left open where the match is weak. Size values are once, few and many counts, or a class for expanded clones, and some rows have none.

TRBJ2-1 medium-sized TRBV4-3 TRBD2 CASSQDALAGGLDEQFF TGCGCCAGCAGCCAAGATGCACTAGCGGGAGGGTTGGATGAGCAGTTCTTC
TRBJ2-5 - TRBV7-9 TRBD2 CASSLVGGLAGKETQYF TGTGCCAGCAGCTTAGTGGGTGGACTAGCGGGTAAAGAGACCCAGTACTTC
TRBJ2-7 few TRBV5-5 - CASSQRTGREQYF TGCGCCAGCAGCCAAAGGACGGGGCGGGAGCAGTACTTC
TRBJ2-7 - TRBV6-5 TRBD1 CASSPPGTGAYEQYF TGTGCCAGCAGCCCCCCCGGGACAGGAGCCTACGAGCAGTACTTC
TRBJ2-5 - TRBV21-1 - CASSKLRNQETQYF TGTGCCAGCAGCAAACTCAGGAACCAAGAGACCCAGTACTTC
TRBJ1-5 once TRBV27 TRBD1 CASSHRGINQPQHF TGTGCCAGCAGCCACAGGGGAATCAATCAGCCCCAGCATTTT
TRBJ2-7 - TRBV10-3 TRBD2 CAMGSGGVSYEQYF TGTGCCATGGGGAGCGGGGGAGTCTCCTACGAGCAGTACTTC
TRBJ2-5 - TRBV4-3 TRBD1 CASSRDRGVGAETQYF TGCGCCAGCAGCCGCGACAGGGGGGTTGGTGCGGAGACCCAGTACTTC
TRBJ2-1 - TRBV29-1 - CSVEDPSSYNEQFF TGCAGCGTTGAAGATCCCAGCTCCTACAATGAGCAGTTCTTC
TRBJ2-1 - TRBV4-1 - CASSHGDLNWNEQFF TGCGCCAGCAGCCACGGCGATCTGAACTGGAATGAGCAGTTCTTC
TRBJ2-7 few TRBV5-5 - CASSQSSSSYEQYF TGTGCCAGCAGCCAATCGTCCAGCTCCTACGAGCAGTACTTC
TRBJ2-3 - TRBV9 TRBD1 CASSAGQGFTDTQYF TGTGCCAGCAGCGCGGGACAGGGCTTCACAGATACGCAGTATTTT
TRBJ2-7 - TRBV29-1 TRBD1 CSVAGQGNIDEQYF TGCAGCGTTGCTGGACAGGGGAATATCGACGAGCAGTACTTC
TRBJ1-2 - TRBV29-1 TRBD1 CSVGTGEGYTF TGCAGCGTTGGGACAGGGGAGGGCTACACCTTC
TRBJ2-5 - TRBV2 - CASSSFWVASETQYF TGTGCCAGCAGCTCCTTTTGGGTGGCTTCTGAGACCCAGTACTTC
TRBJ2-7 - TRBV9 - CASSVDDGTYEQYF TGTGCCAGCAGCGTAGACGACGGAACCTACGAGCAGTACTTC
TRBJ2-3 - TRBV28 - CASSSSWGGTTDTQYF TGTGCCAGCAGTTCGTCGTGGGGCGGGACGACAGATACGCAGTATTTT
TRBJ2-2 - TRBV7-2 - CASRAGELFF TGTGCCAGCAGGGCCGGGGAGCTGTTTTTT
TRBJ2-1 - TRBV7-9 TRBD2 CASRSGTSYNEQFF TGTGCCAGCAGGTCCGGGACTAGTTACAATGAGCAGTTCTTC
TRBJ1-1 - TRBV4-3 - CASSQLPTGPTEAFF TGCGCCAGCAGCCAATTACCTACAGGGCCCACTGAAGCTTTCTTT
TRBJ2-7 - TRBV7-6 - CASSPGTAKGSGNEQYF TGTGCCAGCAGCCCCGGGACAGCGAAAGGGAGCGGGAACGAGCAGTACTTC
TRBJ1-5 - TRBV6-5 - CASKEGINQPQHF TGTGCCAGCAAGGAGGGGATCAATCAGCCCCAGCATTTT
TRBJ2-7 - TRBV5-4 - CASSSHTYEQYF TGTGCCAGCAGCTCGCACACCTACGAGCAGTACTTC
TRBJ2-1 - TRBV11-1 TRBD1 CASSPPRTGGDEQFF TGTGCCAGCAGCCCCCCCCGGACAGGGGGAGATGAGCAGTTCTTC
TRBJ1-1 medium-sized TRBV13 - CASSFTPNTEAFF TGTGCCAGCAGCTTTACCCCGAACACTGAAGCTTTCTTT
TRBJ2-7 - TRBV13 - CASSFGGTPIEQYF TGTGCCAGCAGCTTCGGAGGGACTCCAATCGAGCAGTACTTC
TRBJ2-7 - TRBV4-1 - CASSQVTGFYEQYF TGCGCCAGCAGCCAAGTTACAGGTTTCTACGAGCAGTACTTC
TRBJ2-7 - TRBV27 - CASSLSASGSYEQYF TGTGCCAGCAGTTTATCTGCTTCGGGCTCCTACGAGCAGTACTTC
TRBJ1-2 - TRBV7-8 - CASSLVGFGGYTF TGTGCCAGCAGCTTAGTAGGGTTCGGTGGCTACACCTTC
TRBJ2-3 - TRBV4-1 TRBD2 CASSQEGGSAGEADTQYF TGCGCCAGCAGCCAAGAAGGTGGGTCAGCGGGAGAGGCAGATACGCAGTATTTT
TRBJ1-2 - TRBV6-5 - CASSPGTTYPYGYTF TGTGCCAGCAGTCCCGGGACGACCTACCCCTATGGCTACACCTTC
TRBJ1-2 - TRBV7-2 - CASSFPVLWDGYTF TGTGCCAGCAGCTTCCCCGTACTATGGGATGGCTACACCTTC